Presented here are 5 T cell receptor beta chains from one specimen sequenced in a study of blood T cell repertoires in COVID-19. Produced via immunoSEQ multiplex PCR; TCRdb's table is partial and in-frame only. The sample lists some 210,000 clones; around 83% were seen once. Input material: peripheral blood. The source is a man aged 50 to 60 with active or convalescent COVID-19.

CDR3 amino acids: CASQIGNTEAFF. In DNA, the CDR3 is TGTGCCAGCCAGATTGGGAACACTGAAGCTTTCTTT. The V call is TRBV19, the J call TRBJ1-1, with D unresolved. Per the germline V gene, CDR1 is LNHDA and CDR2 is SQIVND (reference sequence). Deletions cut 9 bases from V and 1 base from J, with 9 bases between. The CDR3 runs to 12 residues.

This clone was recorded only once. The chain joins TRBV11-3 to TRBJ2-1; TRBD2 might be the D (6 bases). The V and J ends lost 2 bases and 7 bases respectively, with 18 bases between them. The CDR3 runs to 16 residues. Per the germline V gene, CDR1 is SGHNT and CDR2 is YENEEA. CDR3 amino acids: CASSLLRRATGNEQFF. The CDR3, as DNA: TGTGCCAGCAGCTTACTCCGGAGGGCGACGGGTAATGAGCAGTTCTTC. The variable domain in full, completed from reference TRBV11-3 and TRBJ2-1, reads EAGVVQSPRYKIIEKKQPVAFWCNPISGHNTLYWYLQNLGQGPELLIRYENEEAVDDSQLPKDRFSAERLKGVDSTLKIQPAELGDSAVYLCASSLLRRATGNEQFFGPGTRLTVL.

V and J are TRBV28 and TRBJ2-7; 12 bases match TRBD2. V trimming: 5 bases; J trimming: 2 bases; junction bases outside the gene matches: 10. Germline CDR1 and CDR2: MDHEN and SYDVKM. This CDR3 spans 17 amino acids. The CDR3 is CASSQPQGLAGTYEQYF. The CDR3 DNA reads TGTGCCAGCAGTCAACCTCAGGGACTAGCGGGTACCTACGAGCAGTACTTC.

The V call is TRBV6-5, the J call TRBJ1-4; D not resolved. V was trimmed by 5 bases and J by 8 bases, leaving 18 bases between them. CDR3 size: 15 residues. The germline V gene has CDR1 MNHEY and CDR2 SVGAGI. This chain's CDR3 is CASSLFAQAREKLFF. CDR3 in DNA: TGTGCCAGCAGTCTCTTTGCGCAGGCAAGGGAAAAACTGTTTTTT.

This chain connects TRBV18 to TRBJ2-7; tentatively, D is TRBD1 (6 bases). V lost 1 base to trimming and J lost 3 bases, with 13 bases between them. Germline CDR1 and CDR2: KGHSH and LQKENI. This CDR3 has 15 residues. The CDR3 sequence: CASSPRSGEIYEQYF. The CDR3 bases are TGTGCCAGCTCACCACGCTCAGGGGAGATCTACGAGCAGTACTTC.